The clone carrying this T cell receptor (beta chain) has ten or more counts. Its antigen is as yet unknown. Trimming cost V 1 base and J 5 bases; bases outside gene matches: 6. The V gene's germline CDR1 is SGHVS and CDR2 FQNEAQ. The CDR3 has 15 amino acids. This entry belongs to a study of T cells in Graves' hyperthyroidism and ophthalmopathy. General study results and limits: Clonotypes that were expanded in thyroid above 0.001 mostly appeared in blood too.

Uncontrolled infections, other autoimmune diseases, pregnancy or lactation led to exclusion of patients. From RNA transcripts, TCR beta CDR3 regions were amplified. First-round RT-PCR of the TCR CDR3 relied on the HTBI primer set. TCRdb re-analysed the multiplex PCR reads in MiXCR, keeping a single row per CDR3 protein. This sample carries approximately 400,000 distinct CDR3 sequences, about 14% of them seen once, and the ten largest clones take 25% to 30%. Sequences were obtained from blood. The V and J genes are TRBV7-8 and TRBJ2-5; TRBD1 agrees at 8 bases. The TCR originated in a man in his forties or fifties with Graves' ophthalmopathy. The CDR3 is CASSLGRGLGETQYF. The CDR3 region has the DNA TGTGCCAGCAGCTTAGGCAGGGGGCTTGGGGAGACCCAGTACTTC.